The clone carrying this T cell receptor beta chain was observed at least ten times. Its antigen is still unknown. The data were obtained in a study of human T cells and chemical hapten exposure. As to time point: patch test 1, 2 weeks after DPC sensitization. Treatment denoted: therapeutic diphenylcyclopropenone sensitization with weekly scalp DPC. Single cDNA molecules in the library carried unique molecular identifiers attached during preparation. TCRdb recomputed calls from the RACE reads with MiXCR, one row per CDR3 protein. The sample yields roughly 45,000 distinct CDR3 sequences, around 9.3% seen once. Germline V gene lookup returns CDR1 SNHLY and CDR2 FYNNEI. CDR3 length: 15 amino acids. The V end lost 6 bases, the J end lost 1 base, and 13 bases lay between the germline ends. Notes on the study in general: Relative to controls, expanded TCRs formed significantly more large CDR3 similarity clusters. In the PT1 data, expanded TCR counts showed a positive correlation with patch test score.

The sample here was whole blood, taken in connection with sensitization to the hapten diphenylcyclopropenone (DPC). The receptor's source is a woman aged 50 to 60 with alopecia areata. Some clones in this sample may be carry-over from other donors' samples. The gene calls are TRBV2 and TRBJ1-5, with unresolved D. Here the CDR3 reads CASREGRRSNQPQHF. The CDR3 bases are TGTGCCAGCAGGGAGGGAAGGAGGAGCAATCAGCCCCAGCATTTT.